Each of the 13 T cell receptor beta chains below was sequenced from the same sample in a study of blood T cells in healthy people across ages. With a J-beta primer mix and a sample-barcoded 5' primer, a second PCR ran 7 to 11 cycles. TCRdb reanalysed the 5' RACE reads using MiXCR and keeps one entry per CDR3 protein. The data hold roughly 1,300,000 distinct CDR3 sequences, with 59% observed a single time. The sequenced material came from blood. These receptor sequences come from a man aged 18 to 35 in good health.

As to this clonotype: The germline gene is not matched at one end of the junction; a read error may be the cause. The genes are TRBV27 and TRBJ2-1; TRBD1 is a possible D gene (5 bases). The germline CDR1 and CDR2 sequences are MNHEY and SMNVEV (reference sequence). There are 13 residues in the CDR3. The CDR3 region is CASRLDSYNVQFF. In nucleotides, the CDR3 is TGTGCCAGCAGATTAGACAGCTACAATGTGCAGTTCTTC.

CDR3 in amino acids: CASSYSGQLNQPQHF. CDR3 nucleotides: TGTGCCAGCAGTTACTCAGGACAGCTCAATCAGCCCCAGCATTTT. The J gene is TRBJ1-5, the V gene TRBV6-2 or TRBV6-3; perhaps TRBD1 as D (6 bases). The V gene lost 0 bases and the J gene lost 3 bases, with 9 bases spanning the gap. The CDR3 spans 15 residues. CDR1 MNHEY and CDR2 SVGEGT come from the germline V gene.

The chain joins TRBV15 to TRBJ2-1, with TRBD2 matching over 9 bases. V gave up 3 bases and J gave up 5 bases; unmatched junction bases: 8. The germline V gene encodes CDR1 LNHNV and CDR2 YYDKDF (reference sequence). The CDR3 runs to 16 residues. CDR3 sequence (DNA): TGTGCCACCAGCAGTCCCGCCCAGCGGGGGGACAATGAGCAGTTCTTC. Encoded protein: CATSSPAQRGDNEQFF.

This clonotype was found a few times. CDR3 nucleotides: TGTGCCAGCAGCCTCCTTGGCGAGGACCCCTACGAGCAGTACTTC. It translates to CASSLLGEDPYEQYF. The chain recombines TRBV7-2 with TRBJ2-7; the D is unclear. This CDR3 has 15 residues. The V and J ends lost 5 bases and 2 bases respectively, with 16 bases between them. Looked up from germline, CDR1 is SGHTA and CDR2 is FQGNSA.

This clonotype was seen a few times. V usage is TRBV12-3 or TRBV12-4 and J usage is TRBJ1-6, with no clear D. V lost 3 bases, J lost 7 bases, and 7 bases lay in between. CDR3 length: 13 residues. The CDR3 is CASSFGLNSPLHF. CDR3 sequence (DNA): TGTGCCAGCAGTTTCGGTCTCAATTCACCCCTCCACTTT.

The rearrangement links TRBV28 to TRBJ1-2; D uncertain. V was cut by 2 bases and J by 6 bases, with 13 bases left in between. The CDR3 is 14 amino acids. The germline CDR1 and CDR2 sequences are MDHEN and SYDVKM. The CDR3 bases are TGTGCCAGCAGTTTACTCCCCCCGGGGAATGGCTACACCTTC. Translating it yields CASSLLPPGNGYTF.

For this clonotype: With a much larger clone just one base away, this may be a read error. As DNA, the CDR3 is TGCAGTGCTAGACAACTAGCGGGGAGCCAAGATACGCAGTATTTT. Residues: CSARQLAGSQDTQYF. This chain connects TRBV20-1 to TRBJ2-3; 10 positions match TRBD2. J was trimmed by 5 bases and V by 2 bases; bases with no gene match: 7. The CDR3 is 15 amino acids. Germline CDR1 is DFQATT and CDR2 is SNEGSKA (reference sequence).

This chain links TRBV5-6 with TRBJ1-2; unclear D gene. Germline V lookup: CDR1 SGHDT, CDR2 YYEEEE. The V end lost 2 bases, the J end lost 2 bases, and 10 bases lay between the germline ends. The CDR3 totals 14 residues. CDR3 loop: CASSFIQQNYGYTF. The CDR3 DNA sequence: TGTGCCAGCAGCTTCATTCAGCAGAACTATGGCTACACCTTC.

This chain joins TRBV6-5 and TRBJ1-1; tentatively, D is TRBD1 (5 bases). This CDR3 has 16 residues. V was trimmed by 2 bases and J by 4 bases, leaving 17 bases between them. Germline CDR1 is MNHEY and CDR2 is SVGAGI. This CDR3 reads CASSYGAAIFGTEAFF. CDR3 coding DNA: TGTGCCAGCAGTTACGGGGCGGCCATATTCGGCACTGAAGCTTTCTTT.

J is TRBJ2-1 and V is TRBV20-1, with 15 bases lining up with TRBD2. With V trimmed by 2 bases and J by 1 base, 6 bases remained unmatched. This CDR3 has 18 residues. Germline CDR1 and CDR2: DFQATT and SNEGSKA (reference sequence). The CDR3: CSARIGLAGGPSYNEQFF. CDR3 bases: TGCAGTGCTAGAATTGGACTAGCGGGGGGGCCTTCCTACAATGAGCAGTTCTTC.

The rearrangement uses TRBV18 and TRBJ2-1; D is uncertain. This CDR3 region has 15 residues. Germline CDR1 and CDR2: KGHSH and LQKENI. The germline V and J ends were trimmed by 6 bases and 0 bases, with 12 bases remaining between them. Here the CDR3 DNA reads TGTGCCAGCTCTCCCATTGAGAGCTCCTACAATGAGCAGTTCTTC. It specifies CASSPIESSYNEQFF.

This sequence joins TRBV4-3 and TRBJ2-1; TRBD2 matches at 7 bases. The germline CDR1 and CDR2 sequences are LGHNA and YSLEER. The CDR3 has 13 amino acids. The V gene end was trimmed by 3 bases and the J gene end by 9 bases; junction bases not matched to a gene: 5. DNA of the CDR3: TGCGCCAGCAGCCAGAGCGTAGCGGGTGAGCAGTTCTTC. Translated: CASSQSVAGEQFF.

Remarks on this clonotype: At one of its ends the junction is not consistent with the germline gene, which may arise from a read error. The V call is TRBV29-1, the J call TRBJ2-1; D is unclear. This CDR3 has 14 amino acids. The germline gives CDR1 SQVTM, CDR2 ANQGSEA. The CDR3 here is CSIEDRESYNEQFF. The CDR3 bases are TGCAGCATTGAAGATAGGGAATCCTACAATGAGCAGTTCTTC.